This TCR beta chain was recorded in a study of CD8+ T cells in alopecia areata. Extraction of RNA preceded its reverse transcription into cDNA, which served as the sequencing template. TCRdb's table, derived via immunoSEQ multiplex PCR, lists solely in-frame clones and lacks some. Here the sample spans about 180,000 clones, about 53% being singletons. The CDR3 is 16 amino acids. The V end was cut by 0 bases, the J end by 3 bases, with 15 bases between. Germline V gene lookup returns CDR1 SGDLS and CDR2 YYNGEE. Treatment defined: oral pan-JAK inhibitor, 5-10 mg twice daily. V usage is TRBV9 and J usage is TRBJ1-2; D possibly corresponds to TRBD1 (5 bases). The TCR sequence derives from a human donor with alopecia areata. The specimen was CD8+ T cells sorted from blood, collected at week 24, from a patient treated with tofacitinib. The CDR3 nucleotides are TGTGCCAGCAGCGTAGGCCGCCGGGACGGATACTATGGCTACACCTTC. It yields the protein CASSVGRRDGYYGYTF. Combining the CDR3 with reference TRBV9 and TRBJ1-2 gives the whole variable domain DSGVTQTPKHLITATGQRVTLRCSPRSGDLSVYWYQQSLDQGLQFLIQYYNGEERAKGNILERFSAQQFPDLHSELNLSSLELGDSALYFCASSVGRRDGYYGYTFGSGTRLTVV.